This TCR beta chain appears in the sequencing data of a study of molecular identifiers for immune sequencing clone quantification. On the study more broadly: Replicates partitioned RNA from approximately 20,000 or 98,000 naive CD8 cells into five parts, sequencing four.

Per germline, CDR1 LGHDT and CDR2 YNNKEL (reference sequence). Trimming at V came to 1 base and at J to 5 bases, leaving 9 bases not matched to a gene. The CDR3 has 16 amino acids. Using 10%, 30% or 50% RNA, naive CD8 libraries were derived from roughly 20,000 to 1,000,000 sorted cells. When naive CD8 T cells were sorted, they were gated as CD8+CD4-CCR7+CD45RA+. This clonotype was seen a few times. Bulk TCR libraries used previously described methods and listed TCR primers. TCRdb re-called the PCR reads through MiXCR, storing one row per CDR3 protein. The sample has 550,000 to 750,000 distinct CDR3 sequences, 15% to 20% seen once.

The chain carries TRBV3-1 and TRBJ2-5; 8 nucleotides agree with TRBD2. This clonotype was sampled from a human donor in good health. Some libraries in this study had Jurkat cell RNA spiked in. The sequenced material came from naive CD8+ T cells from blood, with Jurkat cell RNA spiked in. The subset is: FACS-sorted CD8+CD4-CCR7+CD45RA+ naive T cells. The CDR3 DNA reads TGTGCCAGCAGCCAAGGGGGCGGGAGGCTCCAGGAGACCCAGTACTTC. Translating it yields CASSQGGGRLQETQYF.